Presented here are 22 T cell receptor beta chains from one specimen sequenced in a study of T cell responses to AZD1222 COVID-19 vaccine. Sequencing used immunoSEQ multiplex PCR; TCRdb keeps in-frame clones, though not all of them. The sample contains under 50,000 clones, 70% to 90% of which appear only once. The material sequenced was peripheral blood, taken 28 days after the second AZD1222 dose. The receptor source for this set is an adult who received the AZD1222 COVID-19 vaccine.

The chain couples TRBV21-1 to TRBJ2-7; no DNA check was done on the table's D call, TRBD2. TRBV21-1 is an annotated pseudogene. This CDR3 is built from 14 residues. The CDR3 loop reads CASSKSGRSAEQYF. CDR3 nucleotides: TGTGCCAGCAGCAAAAGCGGGAGGTCGGCCGAGCAGTACTTC.

The J gene is TRBJ2-7, the V gene TRBV7-2, with D maybe TRBD1 (5 bases). The CDR3 covers 16 residues. The V and J ends lost 5 bases and 2 bases respectively, with 19 bases between them. Germline loops: CDR1 SGHTA, CDR2 FQGNSA. CDR3 residues: CASSTLTGRIPYEQYF. CDR3 DNA: TGTGCCAGCAGCACCCTTACAGGACGTATTCCCTACGAGCAGTACTTC.

The gene calls are TRBV6-5 and TRBJ1-2, with D possibly TRBD1 on 5 matching bases. V was shortened by 0 bases and J by 2 bases, with 10 bases between the two germline ends. This CDR3 is built from 15 residues. Germline values: CDR1 MNHEY, CDR2 SVGAGI. The CDR3 DNA sequence: TGTGCCAGCAGTTACTCTCGGACAAACAACTATGGCTACACCTTC. It translates to CASSYSRTNNYGYTF.

This clone was recorded once. The chain couples TRBV11-3 to TRBJ2-3; D is unresolved. Germline values: CDR1 SGHNT, CDR2 YENEEA. Trimming removed 5 bases from V and 6 bases from J, with 18 bases in between. The CDR3 loop spans 15 amino acids. The CDR3 DNA follows: TGTGCCAGCAGCGAGAGGTATTCGAGGTGGGATACGCAGTATTTT. It translates to CASSERYSRWDTQYF.

The chain employs TRBV29-1 and TRBJ2-7; D is possibly TRBD1 (6 bases). Trimming took 6 bases from V and 1 from J, leaving 10 bases between them. Germline V CDR1 and CDR2: SQVTM, ANQGSEA. The CDR3 has 12 residues. This CDR3 reads CSVWTVSYEQYF. The CDR3 coding sequence is TGCAGCGTGTGGACAGTATCCTACGAGCAGTACTTC.

The rearrangement links TRBV15 to TRBJ2-7, with TRBD1 as a possible D gene (6 bases). This CDR3 is built from 15 residues. CDR1 is LNHNV and CDR2 is YYDKDF in the germline V gene (reference sequence). V was pared by 0 bases and J by 2 bases, with 11 bases between. The DNA for the CDR3 is TGTGCCACCAGCAGAGATCTAGGACAGACCTACGAGCAGTACTTC. Its translation: CATSRDLGQTYEQYF.

On this clone: Within the sample, other DNA sequences also encode this same CDR3. The chain recombines TRBV29-1 with TRBJ2-1; D is unresolved. V was trimmed by 4 bases and J by 0 bases, leaving 7 bases between them. This CDR3 is built from 13 residues. Germline V gives CDR1 SQVTM, CDR2 ANQGSEA. This chain's CDR3 is CSVGGSSYNEQFF. The DNA of the CDR3 is TGCAGCGTTGGCGGCAGCTCCTACAATGAGCAGTTCTTC.

This sequence joins TRBV30 and TRBJ1-6; 7 nucleotides line up with TRBD1. Trimming removed 6 bases from V and 3 bases from J; junction bases left unmatched: 11. The CDR3 extends over 16 amino acids. Germline CDR1 is GTSNPN and CDR2 is SVGIG (reference sequence). This CDR3 reads CACNPTGQIYNSPLHF. Written as DNA, the CDR3 is TGTGCCTGCAACCCTACGGGACAGATCTATAATTCACCCCTCCACTTT.

The chain uses TRBV6-1 and TRBJ1-1; no firm D call. The V gene's germline CDR1 is MNHNS and CDR2 SASEGT. This CDR3 is 15 amino acids long. The V end lost 0 bases, the J end lost 3 bases, and 11 bases lay between the germline ends. CDR3 sequence reads: CASSEAWGADTEAFF. CDR3 bases: TGTGCCAGCAGTGAAGCCTGGGGAGCCGACACTGAAGCTTTCTTT.

This clone has just a few counts. This chain connects TRBV7-2 to TRBJ2-7, with a weak D call TRBD1 (6 bases). The CDR3 extends over 14 amino acids. The V end was cut by 8 bases, the J end by 0 bases, with 14 bases between. The germline V gene has CDR1 SGHTA and CDR2 FQGNSA. CDR3 nucleotides: TGTGCCAGCGGGCGTAGGGGGAGCTCCTACGAGCAGTACTTC. Translation gives CASGRRGSSYEQYF.

The chain recombines TRBV18 with TRBJ2-1; TRBD2 matches 7 bases. Germline V gene data show CDR1 as KGHSH and CDR2 as LQKENI. V shed 2 bases, J shed 3 bases, and the junction held 4 bases outside the gene matches. This CDR3 contains 15 residues. CDR3 nucleotides: TGTGCCAGCTCACCAGGGAGGGAGGGCTACAATGAGCAGTTCTTC. It translates to CASSPGREGYNEQFF.

The rearrangement joins TRBV5-4 to TRBJ1-5, with TRBD1 as a possible D gene (6 bases). This CDR3 contains 15 residues. Per the germline V gene, CDR1 is SGHNT and CDR2 is YYREEE (reference sequence). Deletions cut 0 bases from V and 1 base from J, with 8 bases between. The CDR3 bases are TGTGCCAGCAGCTTGGGCGGACAGAGCAATCAGCCCCAGCATTTT. Its protein is CASSLGGQSNQPQHF.

The rearrangement joins TRBV5-1 to TRBJ1-3, with D possibly TRBD1 on 6 matching bases. Germline CDR1 SGHRS, CDR2 YFSETQ. Trimming shortened V by 1 base and J by 2 bases, and 10 bases separated the two germline ends. CDR3 length equals 15 residues. CDR3 amino acids: CASSLSGGAGNTIYF. Written as DNA, the CDR3 is TGCGCCAGCAGCTTGTCGGGGGGCGCTGGAAACACCATATATTTT.

This clone was recorded once. The gene calls are TRBV30 and TRBJ2-7; 10 nucleotides align to TRBD2. The germline V gene has CDR1 GTSNPN and CDR2 SVGIG (reference sequence). This CDR3 has 14 amino acids. After removal of 0 bases from V and 4 bases from J, the junction contained 3 bases not matched to a gene. Written as DNA, the CDR3 is TGTGCCTGGAGTGTTTATAGCGGGAGGTACGAGCAGTACTTC. Encoded protein: CAWSVYSGRYEQYF. The complete variable domain, with remaining parts taken from reference TRBV30 and TRBJ2-7, reads SQTIHQWPATLVQPVGSPLSLECTVEGTSNPNLYWYRQAAGRGLQLLFYSVGIGQISSEVPQNLSASRPQDRQFILSSKKLLLSDSGFYLCAWSVYSGRYEQYFGPGTRLTVT.

This clone was counted a few times. V usage is TRBV29-1 and J usage is TRBJ2-7; weak D call: TRBD1 (5 bases). The CDR3 covers 12 residues. Trimming took off 6 bases at V and 3 bases at J, with 12 bases between the two ends. Germline V gives CDR1 SQVTM, CDR2 ANQGSEA. For the CDR3, the DNA is TGCAGCGTCATGACAGAAATCTACGAGCAGTACTTC. This codes for CSVMTEIYEQYF.

The chain combines TRBV3-1 (or the pseudogene TRBV3-2) with TRBJ1-2, with D unclear. V shed 1 base and J shed 8 bases, with 14 bases lying between them. Germline V lookup: CDR1 LGHDT, CDR2 YNNKEL (reference sequence). The CDR3 is 14 residues long. The CDR3: CASSQGLTIRGYTF. DNA for the CDR3: TGTGCCAGCAGCCAAGGTCTAACAATTCGAGGCTACACCTTC.

The chain carries TRBV11-2 and TRBJ2-4, with D perhaps matching TRBD1 (6 bases). Germline values: CDR1 SGHAT, CDR2 FQNNGV. The CDR3 runs to 13 residues. V was pared by 5 bases and J by 6 bases, with 11 bases between. Written as DNA, the CDR3 is TGTGCCAGCAGCACCGGACAGCTAAACATTCAGTACTTC. This sequence encodes CASSTGQLNIQYF.

The chain recombines TRBV7-2 with TRBJ1-1, with D unclear. Germline V gene lookup returns CDR1 SGHTA and CDR2 FQGNSA. Trimming took off 6 bases at V and 0 bases at J, with 8 bases between the two ends. This CDR3 comprises 13 residues. For the CDR3, the DNA is TGTGCCAGCAGTTTTCATATGAACACTGAAGCTTTCTTT. This codes for CASSFHMNTEAFF.

CDR3 in amino acids: CARRGQRFGEDTIYF. The CDR3 region has the DNA TGTGCCAGAAGAGGGCAGAGGTTTGGAGAGGACACCATATATTTT. The chain joins TRBV5-3 to TRBJ1-3; D unclear. TRBV5-3 is designated an ORF whose function remains uncertain. The CDR3 runs 15 residues. V dropped 5 bases and J dropped 8 bases, with 20 bases sitting between them.

The chain recombines TRBV7-3 with TRBJ1-1; 12 nucleotides align to TRBD1. This CDR3 contains 14 residues. V trimming: 1 base; J trimming: 12 bases; junction bases outside the gene matches: 6. CDR1 and CDR2 from the germline V gene are SGHTA and FQGTGA. The CDR3 bases are TGTGCCAGCAGCTTAAACCCGGGACAGGGGGCGTCTTTCTTT. It codes for CASSLNPGQGASFF.

V and J are TRBV19 and TRBJ2-1; D remains unclear. This CDR3 has 12 residues. The V end was cut by 6 bases, the J end by 8 bases, with 11 bases between. Germline CDR1 reads LNHDA; CDR2 reads SQIVND (reference sequence). CDR3 amino acids: CASRTPWDEQFF. In DNA form, the CDR3 reads TGTGCCAGTAGGACCCCATGGGATGAGCAGTTCTTC.

The chain recombines TRBV20-1 with TRBJ2-5; D perhaps matches TRBD1 (6 bases). The CDR3 consists of 11 residues. The germline CDR1 and CDR2 sequences are DFQATT and SNEGSKA (reference sequence). Trimming removed 8 bases from V and 2 bases from J, with 9 bases in between. The CDR3 region is CSQGHQETQYF. The CDR3 DNA reads TGCAGTCAGGGACATCAAGAGACCCAGTACTTC.